This T cell receptor beta chain derives from a study of blood T cell repertoires in COVID-19. Trimming left V 3 bases short and J 0 bases short, with 19 bases between. From germline, CDR1 is LNHDA and CDR2 SQIVND (reference sequence). This CDR3 has 18 amino acids. Assay: immunoSEQ multiplex PCR; the TCRdb copy retains only in-frame clones and omits some. Among about 180,000 clones listed, approximately 87% were seen once. Seattle cases were enrolled at active infection and followed longitudinally. The specimen was peripheral blood. This chain links TRBV19 with TRBJ2-3; D is undetermined. The clonotype comes from a woman in her 70s with COVID-19, enrolled during active disease. The CDR3 loop reads CASSMARGSPESTDTQYF. As DNA, the CDR3 is TGTGCCAGTAGTATGGCCCGAGGATCTCCGGAAAGCACAGATACGCAGTATTTT. The variable domain in full, with the rest retrieved from reference TRBV19 and TRBJ2-3, is DGGITQSPKYLFRKEGQNVTLSCEQNLNHDAMYWYRQDPGQGLRLIYYSQIVNDFQKGDIAEGYSVSREKKESFPLTVTSAQKNPTAFYLCASSMARGSPESTDTQYFGPGTRLTVL.